Listed here is a single T cell receptor (beta chain). This CDR3 is also generated by other DNA sequences in the sample. Using immunoSEQ multiplex PCR, the repertoire was profiled, and TCRdb retains in-frame clones only, with some absent. This sample has about 2,100,000 clones, with 85% to 95% found just once. The V and J ends lost 4 bases and 2 bases respectively, with 5 bases between them. CDR1 MDHEN and CDR2 SYDVKM come from the germline V gene. This CDR3 spans 12 amino acids. This record comes from a study of shared clonotypes between healthy human individuals. Naivety among CD8 cells was defined by CD45RO negativity and positive CCR7 selection, thereby excluding terminally differentiated effector memory CD45RA+ cells. Healthy adults negative for HIV, lacking recent acute infections or vaccinations, served as donors.

The chain links TRBV28 to TRBJ2-5; D not certain. Source material: naive CD8+ T cells from PBMCs. This clonotype was sampled from a man between 18 and 29 years old in good health. Some clones in this sample may be carry-over from other donors' samples. CDR3 sequence: CASSSIQETQYF. The CDR3 coding sequence is TGTGCCAGCAGTTCCATTCAAGAGACCCAGTACTTC.